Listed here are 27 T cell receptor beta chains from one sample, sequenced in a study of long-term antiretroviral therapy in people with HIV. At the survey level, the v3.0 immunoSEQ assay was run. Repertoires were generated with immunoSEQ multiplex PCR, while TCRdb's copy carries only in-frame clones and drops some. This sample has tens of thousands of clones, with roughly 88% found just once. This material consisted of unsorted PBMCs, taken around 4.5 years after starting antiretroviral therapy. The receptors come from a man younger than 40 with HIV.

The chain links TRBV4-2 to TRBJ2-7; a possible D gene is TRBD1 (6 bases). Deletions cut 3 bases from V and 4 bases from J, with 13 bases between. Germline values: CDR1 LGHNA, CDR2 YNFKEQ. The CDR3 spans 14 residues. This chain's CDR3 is CASSQSGTPYEQYF. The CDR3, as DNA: TGTGCCAGCAGCCAGTCCGGGACACCGTACGAGCAGTACTTC.

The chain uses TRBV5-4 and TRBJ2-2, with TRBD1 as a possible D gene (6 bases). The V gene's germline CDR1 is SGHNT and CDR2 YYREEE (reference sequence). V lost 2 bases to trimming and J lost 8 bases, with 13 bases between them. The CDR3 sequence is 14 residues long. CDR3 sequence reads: CASSFGGRPGELFF. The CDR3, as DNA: TGTGCCAGCAGCTTTGGGGGCAGGCCTGGGGAGCTGTTTTTT.

The CDR3 here is CASSITTNQPQHF. The CDR3 DNA follows: TGTGCCAGTAGTATTACTACCAATCAGCCCCAGCATTTT. J is TRBJ1-5 and V is TRBV19, with D unclear. The germline V gene has CDR1 LNHDA and CDR2 SQIVND (reference sequence). Trimming cost V 3 bases and J 3 bases, with 6 bases left between them. The CDR3 runs 13 residues.

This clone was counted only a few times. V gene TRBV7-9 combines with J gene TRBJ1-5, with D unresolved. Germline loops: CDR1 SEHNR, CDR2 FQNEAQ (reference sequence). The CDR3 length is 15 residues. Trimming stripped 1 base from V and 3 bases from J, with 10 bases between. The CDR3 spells CASSLGSGLNQPQHF. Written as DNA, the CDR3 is TGTGCCAGCAGCTTAGGTAGTGGCCTCAATCAGCCCCAGCATTTT. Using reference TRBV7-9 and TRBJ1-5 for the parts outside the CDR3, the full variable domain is DTGVSQNPRHKITKRGQNVTFRCDPISEHNRLYWYRQTLGQGPEFLTYFQNEAQLEKSRLLSDRFSAERPKGSFSTLEIQRTEQGDSAMYLCASSLGSGLNQPQHFGDGTRLSIL.

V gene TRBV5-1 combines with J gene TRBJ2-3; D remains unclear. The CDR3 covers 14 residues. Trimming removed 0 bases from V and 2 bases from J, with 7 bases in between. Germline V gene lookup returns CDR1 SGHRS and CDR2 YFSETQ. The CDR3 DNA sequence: TGCGCCAGCAGCTTGGCCGAGGCCACAGATACGCAGTATTTT. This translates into CASSLAEATDTQYF.

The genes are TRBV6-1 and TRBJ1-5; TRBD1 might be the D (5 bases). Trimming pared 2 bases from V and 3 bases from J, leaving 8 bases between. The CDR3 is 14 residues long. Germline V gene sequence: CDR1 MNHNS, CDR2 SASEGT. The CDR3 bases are TGTGCCAGCAGTGAATGGGGCTACAATCAGCCCCAGCATTTT. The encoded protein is CASSEWGYNQPQHF.

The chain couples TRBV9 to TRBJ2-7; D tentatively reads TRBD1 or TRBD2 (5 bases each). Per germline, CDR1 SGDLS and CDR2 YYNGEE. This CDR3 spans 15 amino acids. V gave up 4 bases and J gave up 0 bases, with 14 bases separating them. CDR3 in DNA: TGTGCCAGCAGCCTCCGGGACCAGAGCTCCTACGAGCAGTACTTC. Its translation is CASSLRDQSSYEQYF. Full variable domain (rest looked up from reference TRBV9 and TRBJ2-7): DSGVTQTPKHLITATGQRVTLRCSPRSGDLSVYWYQQSLDQGLQFLIQYYNGEERAKGNILERFSAQQFPDLHSELNLSSLELGDSALYFCASSLRDQSSYEQYFGPGTRLTVT.

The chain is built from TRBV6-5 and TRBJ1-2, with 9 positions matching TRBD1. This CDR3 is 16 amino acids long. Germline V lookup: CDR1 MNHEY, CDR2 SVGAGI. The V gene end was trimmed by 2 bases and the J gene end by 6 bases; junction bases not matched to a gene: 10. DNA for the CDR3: TGTGCCAGCAGTTACACCCTCCGGACAGGGGACGATGGCTACACCTTC. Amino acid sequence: CASSYTLRTGDDGYTF.

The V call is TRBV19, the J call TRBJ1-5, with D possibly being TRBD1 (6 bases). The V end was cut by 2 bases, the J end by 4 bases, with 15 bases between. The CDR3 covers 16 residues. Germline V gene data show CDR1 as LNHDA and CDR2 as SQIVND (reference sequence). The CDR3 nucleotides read TGTGCCAGTAGTATATATTTGACAGGAGGAAATCAGCCCCAGCATTTT. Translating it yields CASSIYLTGGNQPQHF.

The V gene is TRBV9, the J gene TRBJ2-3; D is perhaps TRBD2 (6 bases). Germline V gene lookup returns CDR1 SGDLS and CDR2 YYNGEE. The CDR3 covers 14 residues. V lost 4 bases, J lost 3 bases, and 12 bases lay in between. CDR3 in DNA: TGTGCCAGCAGCTTCTCCGGGGGTACAGATACGCAGTATTTT. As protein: CASSFSGGTDTQYF.

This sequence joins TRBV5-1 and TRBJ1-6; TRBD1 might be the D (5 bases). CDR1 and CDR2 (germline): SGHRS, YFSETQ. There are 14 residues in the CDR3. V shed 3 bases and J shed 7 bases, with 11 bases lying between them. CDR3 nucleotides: TGCGCCAGCAGCTCGGGCGGGGCAAATTCACCCCTCCACTTT. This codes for CASSSGGANSPLHF.

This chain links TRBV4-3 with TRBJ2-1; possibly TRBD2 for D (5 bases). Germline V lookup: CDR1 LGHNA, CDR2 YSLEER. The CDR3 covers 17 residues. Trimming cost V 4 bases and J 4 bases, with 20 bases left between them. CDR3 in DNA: TGCGCCAGCAGCCGAAATACACGGGATTCGCGTTACAATGAGCAGTTCTTC. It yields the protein CASSRNTRDSRYNEQFF.

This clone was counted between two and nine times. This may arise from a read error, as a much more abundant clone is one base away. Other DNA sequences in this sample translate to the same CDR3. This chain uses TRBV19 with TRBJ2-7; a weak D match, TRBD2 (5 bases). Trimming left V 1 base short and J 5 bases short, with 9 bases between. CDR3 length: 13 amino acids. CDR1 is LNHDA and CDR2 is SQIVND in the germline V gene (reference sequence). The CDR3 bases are TGTGCCAGTAGTATAGCTTTCGGGGACGAGCAGTACTTC. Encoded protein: CASSIAFGDEQYF.

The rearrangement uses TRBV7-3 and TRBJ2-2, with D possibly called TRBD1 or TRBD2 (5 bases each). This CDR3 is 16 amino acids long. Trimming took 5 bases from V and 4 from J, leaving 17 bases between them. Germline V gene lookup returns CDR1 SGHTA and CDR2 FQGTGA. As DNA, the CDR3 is TGTGCCAGCAGCAAAGGAGAGGGAAGGGGCACCGGGGAGCTGTTTTTT. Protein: CASSKGEGRGTGELFF.

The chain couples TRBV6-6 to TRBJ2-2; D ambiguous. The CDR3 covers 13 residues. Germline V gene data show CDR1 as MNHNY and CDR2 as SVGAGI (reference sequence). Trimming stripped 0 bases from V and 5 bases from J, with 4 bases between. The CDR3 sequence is CASSYSSTGELFF. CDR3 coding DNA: TGTGCCAGCAGTTACTCGTCTACCGGGGAGCTGTTTTTT.

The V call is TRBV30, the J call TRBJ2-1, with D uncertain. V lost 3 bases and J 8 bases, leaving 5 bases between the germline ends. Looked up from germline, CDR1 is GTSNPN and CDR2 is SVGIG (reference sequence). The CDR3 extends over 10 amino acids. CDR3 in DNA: TGTGCCTGGAGCCACTATGAGCAGTTCTTC. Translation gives CAWSHYEQFF.

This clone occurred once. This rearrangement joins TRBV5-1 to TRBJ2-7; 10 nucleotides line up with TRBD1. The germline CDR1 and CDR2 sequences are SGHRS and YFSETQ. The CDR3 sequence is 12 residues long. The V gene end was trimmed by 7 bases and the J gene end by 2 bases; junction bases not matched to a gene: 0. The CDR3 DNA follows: TGCGCCAGCGGGACAGGGGCCTACGAGCAGTACTTC. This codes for CASGTGAYEQYF.

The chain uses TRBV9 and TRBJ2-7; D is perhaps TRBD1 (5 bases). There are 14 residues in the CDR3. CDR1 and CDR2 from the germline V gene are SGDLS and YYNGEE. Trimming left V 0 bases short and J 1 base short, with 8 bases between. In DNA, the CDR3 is TGTGCCAGCAGCGTAGAGCCAGGGTCCTACGAGCAGTACTTC. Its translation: CASSVEPGSYEQYF.

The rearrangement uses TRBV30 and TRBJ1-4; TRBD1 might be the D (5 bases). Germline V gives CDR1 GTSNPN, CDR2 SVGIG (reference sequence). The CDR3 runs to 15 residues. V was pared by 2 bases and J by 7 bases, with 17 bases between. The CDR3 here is CAWSPGLGVIEKLFF. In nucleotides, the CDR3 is TGTGCCTGGAGTCCAGGACTAGGGGTTATTGAAAAACTGTTTTTT. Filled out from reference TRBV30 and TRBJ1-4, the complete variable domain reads SQTIHQWPATLVQPVGSPLSLECTVEGTSNPNLYWYRQAAGRGLQLLFYSVGIGQISSEVPQNLSASRPQDRQFILSSKKLLLSDSGFYLCAWSPGLGVIEKLFFGSGTQLSVL.

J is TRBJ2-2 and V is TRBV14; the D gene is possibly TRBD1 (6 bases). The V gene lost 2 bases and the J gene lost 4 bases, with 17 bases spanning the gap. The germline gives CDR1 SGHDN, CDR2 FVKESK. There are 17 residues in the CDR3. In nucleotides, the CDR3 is TGTGCCAGCAGCCAAAGACTCGGGGTAGGGGGCACCGGGGAGCTGTTTTTT. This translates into CASSQRLGVGGTGELFF.

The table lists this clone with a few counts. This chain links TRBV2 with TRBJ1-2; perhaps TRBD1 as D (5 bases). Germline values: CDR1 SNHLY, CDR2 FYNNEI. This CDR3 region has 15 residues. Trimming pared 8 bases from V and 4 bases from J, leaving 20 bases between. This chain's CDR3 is CASSLLSGPIYGYTF. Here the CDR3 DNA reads TGTGCCAGCTCCCTTCTCTCAGGGCCGATCTATGGCTACACCTTC. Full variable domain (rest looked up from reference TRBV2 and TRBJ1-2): EPEVTQTPSHQVTQMGQEVILRCVPISNHLYFYWYRQILGQKVEFLVSFYNNEISEKSEIFDDQFSVERPDGSNFTLKIRSTKLEDSAMYFCASSLLSGPIYGYTFGSGTRLTVV.

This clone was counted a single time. The CDR3 sequence: CASSPGSSGRGGGIETQYF. Written as DNA, the CDR3 is TGTGCCAGCAGCCCTGGGAGTAGCGGGAGAGGGGGAGGGATCGAGACCCAGTACTTC. The J gene is TRBJ2-5, the V gene TRBV27, with TRBD2 matching 9 bases. CDR1 is MNHEY and CDR2 is SMNVEV in the germline V gene (reference sequence). With 6 bases clipped from V and 5 bases from J, the junction kept 22 bases outside the gene matches. This CDR3 comprises 19 residues.

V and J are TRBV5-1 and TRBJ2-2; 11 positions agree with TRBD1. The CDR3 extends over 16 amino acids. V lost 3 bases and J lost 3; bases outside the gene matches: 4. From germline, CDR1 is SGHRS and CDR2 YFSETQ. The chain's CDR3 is CASSYGQGADTGELFF. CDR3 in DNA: TGCGCCAGCAGCTATGGACAGGGGGCTGACACCGGGGAGCTGTTTTTT.

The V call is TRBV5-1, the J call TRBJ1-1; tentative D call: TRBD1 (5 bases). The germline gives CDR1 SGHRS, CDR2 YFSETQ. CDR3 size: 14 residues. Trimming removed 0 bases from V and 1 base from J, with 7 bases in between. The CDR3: CASSLGGRNTEAFF. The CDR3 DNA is TGCGCCAGCAGCTTGGGGGGACGGAACACTGAAGCTTTCTTT. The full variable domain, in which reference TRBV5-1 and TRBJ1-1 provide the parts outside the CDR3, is KAGVTQTPRYLIKTRGQQVTLSCSPISGHRSVSWYQQTPGQGLQFLFEYFSETQRNKGNFPGRFSGRQFSNSRSEMNVSTLELGDSALYLCASSLGGRNTEAFFGQGTRLTVV.

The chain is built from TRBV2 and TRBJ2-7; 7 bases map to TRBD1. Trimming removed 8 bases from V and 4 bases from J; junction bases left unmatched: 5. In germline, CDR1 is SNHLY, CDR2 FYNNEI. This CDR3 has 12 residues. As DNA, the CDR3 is TGTGCCAGCCACAGGGGCCCTTACGAGCAGTACTTC. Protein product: CASHRGPYEQYF.

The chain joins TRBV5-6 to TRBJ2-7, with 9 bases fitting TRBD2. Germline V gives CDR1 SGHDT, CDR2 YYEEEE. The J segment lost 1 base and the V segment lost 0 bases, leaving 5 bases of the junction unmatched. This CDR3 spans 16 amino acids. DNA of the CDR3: TGTGCCAGCAGCTTGGTTCGACTAGCGGATTCCTACGAGCAGTACTTC. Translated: CASSLVRLADSYEQYF.

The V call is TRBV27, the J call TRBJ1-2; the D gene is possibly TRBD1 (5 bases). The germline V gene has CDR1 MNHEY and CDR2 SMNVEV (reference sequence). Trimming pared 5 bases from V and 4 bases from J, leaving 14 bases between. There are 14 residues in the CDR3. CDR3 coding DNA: TGTGCCAGCAGTCCCCAGGGCTCCCCCTATGGCTACACCTTC. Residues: CASSPQGSPYGYTF.